These 24 T cell receptor beta chains share one sample of origin, sequenced in a study of blood T cell repertoires in COVID-19. The repertoire was sequenced with immunoSEQ multiplex PCR; TCRdb's copy has only in-frame clones and lacks some. The sample comprises a few hundred thousand clones, more than 85% of which are singletons, and approximately 8% rests with the top ten. The sample was PBMCs or T cells enriched from blood (not recorded which). The source of these receptors is a woman aged 55 to 70 who had recovered from COVID-19.

This clone was counted between two and nine times. The chain carries TRBV27 and TRBJ2-7, with 7 nucleotides matching TRBD1. The junction had 6 bases not matched to a gene; V was cut back by 4 bases and J by 3 bases. Per germline, CDR1 MNHEY and CDR2 SMNVEV (reference sequence). This CDR3 has 14 residues. The chain's CDR3 is CASSSRTGYYEQYV. The CDR3 region has the DNA TGTGCCAGCAGTTCGCGGACAGGTTACTACGAGCAGTACGTC.

The chain combines TRBV5-5 with TRBJ2-4, with D possibly matching TRBD1 (6 bases). The V gene lost 2 bases and the J gene lost 6 bases, with 9 bases spanning the gap. CDR1 SGHKS and CDR2 YYEKEE come from the germline V gene (reference sequence). The CDR3 extends over 13 amino acids. The CDR3 bases are TGTGCCAGCAGCTTCACAGGGCCAAACATTCAGTACTTC. Protein: CASSFTGPNIQYF.

The chain combines TRBV6-2 or TRBV6-3 with TRBJ2-5; D may be TRBD1 (6 bases). Germline CDR1 MNHEY, CDR2 SVGEGT. V lost 6 bases, J lost 4 bases, and 12 bases lay in between. The CDR3 extends over 13 amino acids. CDR3: CASSTTRGETQYF. The DNA for the CDR3 is TGTGCCAGCAGCACCACCAGGGGAGAGACCCAGTACTTC.

The chain couples TRBV12-3 or TRBV12-4 to TRBJ2-1; TRBD1 matches 8 bases. This CDR3 spans 12 amino acids. The junction had 3 bases not matched to a gene; V was cut back by 8 bases and J by 6 bases. The CDR3 spells CASGQGRNEQFF. CDR3 bases: TGTGCCAGCGGACAGGGACGCAATGAGCAGTTCTTC.

The V and J genes are TRBV14 and TRBJ2-4; possibly TRBD2 for D (6 bases). Germline CDR1 and CDR2: SGHDN and FVKESK. The CDR3 spans 15 residues. V gave up 4 bases and J gave up 6 bases, with 16 bases separating them. The DNA of the CDR3 is TGTGCCAGCAGCCCCCTGGGCCCGGGGGTAAACATTCAGTACTTC. Its protein product is CASSPLGPGVNIQYF.

The chain uses TRBV6-4 and TRBJ1-2; D is ambiguous. With 3 bases removed from V and 8 bases from J, the gap between germline ends came to 19 bases. The CDR3 is made up of 15 amino acids. Germline V gene lookup returns CDR1 MRHNA and CDR2 SNTAGT. The CDR3 sequence is CASSESYPPRFGYTF. CDR3 nucleotide sequence: TGTGCCAGCAGTGAGAGCTACCCCCCCAGGTTCGGCTACACCTTC.

The CDR3 here is CASSENRDDETQYF. DNA of the CDR3: TGTGCCAGCAGTGAAAACAGGGACGACGAGACCCAGTACTTC. The chain carries TRBV2 and TRBJ2-5, with D possibly TRBD1 on 6 matching bases. The CDR3 is 14 residues long. In germline, CDR1 is SNHLY, CDR2 FYNNEI. The V end lost 2 bases, the J end lost 5 bases, and 12 bases lay between the germline ends.

The chain has TRBV6-6 and TRBJ1-6; tentative D call: TRBD1 (6 bases). The CDR3 loop spans 14 amino acids. V shed 2 bases and J shed 6 bases, with 8 bases lying between them. In germline, CDR1 is MNHNY, CDR2 SVGAGI (reference sequence). Here the CDR3 reads CASSYRTVNSPLHF. The CDR3, as DNA: TGTGCCAGCAGTTACCGGACAGTTAATTCACCCCTCCACTTT.

DNA of the CDR3: TGTGCCTGGGAGACTTTCGCGAACACTGAAGCTTTCTTT. Its translation: CAWETFANTEAFF. The chain recombines TRBV30 with TRBJ1-1, with D hard to call. The CDR3 totals 13 residues. V was shortened by 5 bases and J by 1 base, with 11 bases between the two germline ends. Germline CDR1 is GTSNPN and CDR2 is SVGIG (reference sequence).

The gene calls are TRBV18 and TRBJ1-3; D is possibly TRBD1 (5 bases). Trimming shortened V by 6 bases and J by 4 bases, and 16 bases separated the two germline ends. CDR3 length equals 15 residues. CDR1 and CDR2 (germline): KGHSH, LQKENI. CDR3 nucleotides: TGTGCCAGCTCTCCCGGGGGAATTGAAGGAAACACCATATATTTT. This codes for CASSPGGIEGNTIYF.

The CDR3 loop is CASSLEEYPGQETQYF. CDR3 DNA sequence: TGTGCCAGCAGCTTAGAAGAGTATCCAGGGCAAGAGACCCAGTACTTC. The rearrangement uses TRBV7-7 and TRBJ2-5; the D gene is possibly TRBD1 (5 bases). Germline CDR1 and CDR2: SSHAT and FNYEAQ (reference sequence). CDR3 size: 16 residues. The V gene lost 1 base and the J gene lost 2 bases, with 14 bases spanning the gap.

This chain links TRBV11-2 with TRBJ2-7; 7 bases line up with TRBD1. Trimming took 4 bases from V and 2 from J; bases not matched to a gene: 5. The germline gives CDR1 SGHAT, CDR2 FQNNGV. The CDR3 is made up of 14 amino acids. CDR3 in amino acids: CASSSRQGAYEQYV. CDR3 nucleotides: TGTGCCAGCAGCTCCCGACAGGGCGCCTACGAGCAGTACGTC.

This clone has only one observation. V is TRBV28 and J is TRBJ1-6; D is undetermined. CDR1 MDHEN and CDR2 SYDVKM come from the germline V gene. CDR3 size: 14 residues. V shed 5 bases and J shed 4 bases, with 9 bases lying between them. CDR3 region: CASSPVSYNSPLHF. The CDR3 DNA reads TGTGCCAGCAGTCCGGTCTCTTATAATTCACCCCTCCACTTT.

Comment on this clone: This CDR3 is also generated by other DNA sequences in the sample. The V call is TRBV19, the J call TRBJ2-5; 8 bases fit TRBD2. The germline V gene encodes CDR1 LNHDA and CDR2 SQIVND (reference sequence). The CDR3 is made up of 14 amino acids. Trimming removed 2 bases from V and 5 bases from J; junction bases left unmatched: 4. CDR3 loop: CASSISGGRETQYF. The CDR3 DNA sequence: TGTGCCAGTAGTATATCGGGGGGGAGGGAGACCCAGTACTTC.

V usage is TRBV19 and J usage is TRBJ2-6, with TRBD1 as a possible D gene (6 bases). With 7 bases removed from V and 0 bases from J, the gap between germline ends came to 25 bases. The CDR3 sequence is 20 residues long. CDR1 LNHDA and CDR2 SQIVND come from the germline V gene (reference sequence). Written as DNA, the CDR3 is TGTGCCAGTACCCCCTTGGACAGAAAAGTTTTCAACTCTGGGGCCAACGTCCTGACTTTC. This translates into CASTPLDRKVFNSGANVLTF. Full variable domain (rest looked up from reference TRBV19 and TRBJ2-6): DGGITQSPKYLFRKEGQNVTLSCEQNLNHDAMYWYRQDPGQGLRLIYYSQIVNDFQKGDIAEGYSVSREKKESFPLTVTSAQKNPTAFYLCASTPLDRKVFNSGANVLTFGAGSRLTVL.

The chain combines TRBV30 with TRBJ2-1; 13 positions agree with TRBD2. The CDR3 runs 18 residues. Germline V gene data show CDR1 as GTSNPN and CDR2 as SVGIG (reference sequence). The V gene end was trimmed by 0 bases and the J gene end by 7 bases; junction bases not matched to a gene: 12. The CDR3 DNA reads as TGTGCCTGGAGTGTCCCACTAGCGGGGGGGCCGGGTATGAATGAGCAGTTCTTC. Translating it yields CAWSVPLAGGPGMNEQFF. Complete variable domain (other parts from reference TRBV30 and TRBJ2-1): SQTIHQWPATLVQPVGSPLSLECTVEGTSNPNLYWYRQAAGRGLQLLFYSVGIGQISSEVPQNLSASRPQDRQFILSSKKLLLSDSGFYLCAWSVPLAGGPGMNEQFFGPGTRLTVL.

This clone appeared once. The chain couples TRBV27 to TRBJ2-3; 9 bases are shared with TRBD1. The CDR3 length is 16 residues. Losses at the gene ends were 2 bases for V and 7 bases for J; bases not matched to a gene: 10. Germline loops: CDR1 MNHEY, CDR2 SMNVEV (reference sequence). The CDR3 DNA reads TGTGCCAGCAGTTTAGTTTCCGGACAGGGGAGGAATACGCAGTATTTT. The encoded protein is CASSLVSGQGRNTQYF.

This chain links TRBV5-1 with TRBJ1-1; a possible D gene is TRBD1 (6 bases). Germline V gene lookup returns CDR1 SGHRS and CDR2 YFSETQ. V dropped 4 bases and J dropped 4 bases, with 17 bases sitting between them. The CDR3 covers 15 residues. CDR3 sequence: CASSIRDTVGTEAFF. In DNA form, the CDR3 reads TGCGCCAGCAGCATCCGGGACACTGTAGGCACTGAAGCTTTCTTT.

This chain uses TRBV29-1 with TRBJ1-4; the D is unclear. Germline CDR1 SQVTM, CDR2 ANQGSEA. The germline V and J ends were trimmed by 7 bases and 0 bases, with 12 bases remaining between them. The CDR3 extends over 14 amino acids. The CDR3 nucleotides are TGCAGCGGCACATTCAGTGCAACTAATGAAAAACTGTTTTTT. It encodes CSGTFSATNEKLFF.

This clone has only a few counts. The rearrangement links TRBV27 to TRBJ1-2, with TRBD1 identical over 7 bases. Germline trimming cut 6 bases from V and 4 bases from J; bases unmatched to any gene: 5. The CDR3 contains 13 residues. From germline, CDR1 is MNHEY and CDR2 SMNVEV (reference sequence). Here the CDR3 DNA reads TGTGCCAGCAGGAGGGACAGCCGCTATGGCTACACCTTC. This gives the protein CASRRDSRYGYTF.

This clone was recorded once. The chain is built from TRBV2 and TRBJ1-5, with a tentative D call TRBD1 (5 bases). The CDR3 spans 15 residues. Trimming cost V 9 bases and J 7 bases, with 22 bases left between them. Per germline, CDR1 SNHLY and CDR2 FYNNEI. The DNA of the CDR3 is TGTGCCAGTGTGCCCTCCCCTCGGGGGGGGCAGCCCCAGCATTTT. Translating gives CASVPSPRGGQPQHF. The entire variable domain, with the rest obtained from reference TRBV2 and TRBJ1-5, is as follows: EPEVTQTPSHQVTQMGQEVILRCVPISNHLYFYWYRQILGQKVEFLVSFYNNEISEKSEIFDDQFSVERPDGSNFTLKIRSTKLEDSAMYFCASVPSPRGGQPQHFGDGTRLSIL.

This clone was observed a few times. This chain uses TRBV19 with TRBJ2-3; 9 bases map to TRBD1. The trim removed 6 bases at V and 8 bases at J, leaving 12 bases unmatched. The CDR3 is 15 residues long. Germline CDR1 and CDR2: LNHDA and SQIVND (reference sequence). The CDR3 here is CASRRQGDPRGTQYF. CDR3 coding DNA: TGTGCCAGTAGGAGACAGGGGGACCCCAGAGGTACGCAGTATTTT.

This sequence joins TRBV2 and TRBJ1-2; 11 bases are shared with TRBD1. Germline V lookup: CDR1 SNHLY, CDR2 FYNNEI. The V segment lost 9 bases and the J segment 2 bases; nucleotides outside the gene matches: 5. CDR3 length equals 14 residues. The CDR3 region has the DNA TGTGCCAGACGGACAGGGGGCGTGAACTATGGCTACACCTTC. It codes for CARRTGGVNYGYTF.

The chain carries TRBV29-1 and TRBJ2-5, with TRBD1 identical over 8 bases. This CDR3 has 13 amino acids. Germline-derived CDR1 and CDR2 are SQVTM and ANQGSEA. Unmatched junction bases numbered 4, after V lost 5 bases and J lost 2 bases. The CDR3 loop reads CSVSTGGQETQYF. The CDR3, as DNA: TGCAGCGTTTCCACAGGGGGTCAAGAGACCCAGTACTTC.